This T cell receptor beta chain comes out of a study of tumour-infiltrating T cells in Burkitt lymphoma (dated by TCRdb to about 2020). Regarding the research as a whole: The Burkitt lymphoma cohort comprised roughly 80 patients and spanned all epidemiological subtypes of the disease. TCR repertoire data were compared against clinical outcome, and productive clonality predicted overall survival and progression-free survival independently of established prognostic factors such as age at diagnosis.

With regard to this clone: Its cognate antigen has yet to be identified. There are no base qualities to consult, and no much larger clone falls within one base.

The full study reports these points: Several public clonotypes shared across numerous Burkitt lymphoma patients were found, and shared tumour neoantigen selection absent from diffuse large B-cell lymphoma was thereby suggested.

The receptor library was made with the immunoSEQ multiplex PCR assay. TCRdb mirrors the immuneACCESS table, restricted to in-frame sequences. Some clones are absent from its copies; in checked studies, under half trace to an unresolved V gene, and the reason for the others is unknown. This sample is represented by 2,000 to 2,500 clones; less than 15% of them were singletons. Around 8.8% of the sample is in the top ten clones. The sample taken for sequencing was tumor tissue from a relapse. This sequence originates from a human donor with relapsed Burkitt lymphoma.

The CDR3 reads as follows: CAWSVDEQYF. The nucleotide sequence reads TGTGCCTGGAGTGTAGACGAGCAGTACTTC. The chain is encoded by TRBV30 joined to TRBJ2-7, with the D gene uncertain. Counted from cysteine to phenylalanine, this CDR3 has 10 amino acids. The CDR3 DNA has 30 bases and is translated from base 1. Sequences GTSNPN (CDR1) and SVGIG (CDR2) are obtained from the germline V gene (reference sequence). The junction shows trimming of 0 bases on V and 5 bases on J, plus 2 bases between the germline ends.